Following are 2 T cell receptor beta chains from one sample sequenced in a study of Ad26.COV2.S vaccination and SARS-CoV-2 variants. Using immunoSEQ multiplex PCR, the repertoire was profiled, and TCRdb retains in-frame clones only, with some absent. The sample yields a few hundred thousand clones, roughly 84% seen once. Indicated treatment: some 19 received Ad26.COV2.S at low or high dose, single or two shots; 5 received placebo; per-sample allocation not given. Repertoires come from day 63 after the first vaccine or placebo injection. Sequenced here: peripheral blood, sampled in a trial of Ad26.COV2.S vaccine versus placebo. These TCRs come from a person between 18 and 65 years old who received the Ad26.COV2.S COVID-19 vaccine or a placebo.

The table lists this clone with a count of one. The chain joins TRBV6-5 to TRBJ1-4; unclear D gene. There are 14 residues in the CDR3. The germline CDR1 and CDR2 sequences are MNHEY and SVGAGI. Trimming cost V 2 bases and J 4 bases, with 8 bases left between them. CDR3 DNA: TGTGCCAGCAGTTACGGCGTCTATAATGAAAAACTGTTTTTT. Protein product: CASSYGVYNEKLFF.

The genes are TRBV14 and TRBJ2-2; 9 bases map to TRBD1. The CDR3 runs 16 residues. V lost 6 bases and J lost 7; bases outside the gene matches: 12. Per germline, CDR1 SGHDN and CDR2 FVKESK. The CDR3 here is CASSLPGQGISGELFF. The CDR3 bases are TGTGCCAGCAGTCTACCGGGACAGGGCATTAGCGGGGAGCTGTTTTTT.